Following are 32 T cell receptor beta chains from one sample sequenced in a study of blood T cell repertoires in COVID-19. The data were produced by immunoSEQ multiplex PCR, yet TCRdb's version contains in-frame clones alone and is incomplete. The sample carries more than 200,000 clones, roughly 86% recorded once. Source material: peripheral blood. These receptors were taken from a woman aged 55-75 years with acute or convalescent COVID-19.

CDR3 loop: CASSLAHNEQFF. The CDR3 bases are TGTGCCAGCAGTTTAGCCCACAATGAGCAGTTCTTC. The chain uses TRBV6-2 or TRBV6-3 and TRBJ2-1; no definite D call. This CDR3 comprises 12 residues. The V end was cut by 4 bases, the J end by 5 bases, with 6 bases between. CDR1 MNHEY and CDR2 SVGEGT come from the germline V gene.

V and J are TRBV12-5 and TRBJ1-2; D not resolved. V was shortened by 0 bases and J by 8 bases, with 16 bases between the two germline ends. CDR3 length: 15 residues. CDR1 is LGHNT and CDR2 is FRNRAP in the germline V gene. CDR3 amino acids: CASGLVGSPERGYTF. CDR3 DNA: TGTGCTAGTGGTTTGGTAGGCAGCCCAGAGCGGGGCTACACCTTC.

This rearrangement joins TRBV5-1 to TRBJ1-4; D is perhaps TRBD1 (5 bases). Germline loops: CDR1 SGHRS, CDR2 YFSETQ. Trimming left V 3 bases short and J 5 bases short, with 20 bases between. There are 17 residues in the CDR3. CDR3 nucleotides: TGCGCCAGCAGCTGGTACACCGGCGGGACCACGAATGAAAAACTGTTTTTT. Protein: CASSWYTGGTTNEKLFF.

The V gene is TRBV6-5, the J gene TRBJ1-6, with D unclear. The CDR3 has 15 residues. The V end was cut by 3 bases, the J end by 5 bases, with 11 bases between. Germline V gene lookup returns CDR1 MNHEY and CDR2 SVGAGI. CDR3 DNA: TGTGCCAGCAGTTATAGCTGGCAGAATAATTCACCCCTCCACTTT. Encoded protein: CASSYSWQNNSPLHF.

The chain combines TRBV21-1 with TRBJ1-2. TRBV21-1 is a documented pseudogene. This CDR3 is built from 15 residues. The CDR3: CASSKVGVPNYGYTF. CDR3 DNA sequence: TGTGCCAGCAGCAAAGTGGGAGTCCCTAACTATGGCTACACCTTC.

The rearrangement joins TRBV7-2 to TRBJ2-1; 9 bases are shared with TRBD2. Germline lookup yields CDR1 SGHTA and CDR2 FQGNSA. Trimming took 4 bases from V and 7 from J; bases not matched to a gene: 11. This CDR3 has 16 residues. CDR3 sequence (DNA): TGTGCCAGCAGCTACTACGCTAGCGGGATAAATAATGAGCAGTTCTTC. This codes for CASSYYASGINNEQFF.

The chain employs TRBV14 and TRBJ1-2; no firm D call. From germline, CDR1 is SGHDN and CDR2 FVKESK. V was cut by 1 base and J by 1 base, with 10 bases left in between. This CDR3 comprises 15 residues. The CDR3 DNA reads as TGTGCCAGCAGCCAAGTTTCCGGGGTTAACTATGGCTACACCTTC. It translates to CASSQVSGVNYGYTF.

The chain recombines TRBV28 with TRBJ1-2; the D is unclear. CDR1 and CDR2 (germline): MDHEN, SYDVKM. CDR3 length equals 11 residues. V lost 4 bases to trimming and J lost 5 bases, with 5 bases between them. CDR3 sequence: CASSSYYGYTF. Written as DNA, the CDR3 is TGTGCCAGCAGTTCTTATTATGGCTACACCTTC.

The count of this clone is one. CDR3 sequence: CASSFRDRVRGEQFF. The CDR3 nucleotides read TGTGCCAGCAGTTTCCGGGACAGGGTTAGGGGTGAGCAGTTCTTC. The chain is built from TRBV6-2 or TRBV6-3 and TRBJ2-1, with 9 nucleotides matching TRBD1. From germline, CDR1 is MNHEY and CDR2 SVGEGT. The CDR3 spans 15 residues. With 4 bases clipped from V and 9 bases from J, the junction kept 10 bases outside the gene matches.

The chain carries TRBV5-1 and TRBJ1-4; a possible D gene is TRBD1 (6 bases). Trimming took 0 bases from V and 7 from J, leaving 16 bases between them. The CDR3 is 16 residues long. Germline V gene data show CDR1 as SGHRS and CDR2 as YFSETQ. The CDR3 region has the DNA TGCGCCAGCAGCTTGGCCGAACAGGGTTCAGGTGAAAAACTGTTTTTT. It yields the protein CASSLAEQGSGEKLFF.

The chain joins TRBV18 to TRBJ2-5, with 7 bases lining up with TRBD2. The trim removed 2 bases at V and 3 bases at J, leaving 6 bases unmatched. Germline lookup yields CDR1 KGHSH and CDR2 LQKENI. The CDR3 runs 15 residues. The CDR3 is CASSPSGLGKETQYF. The CDR3 DNA is TGTGCCAGCTCACCAAGTGGACTAGGAAAAGAGACCCAGTACTTC.

This rearrangement joins TRBV7-2 to TRBJ1-5; 8 bases line up with TRBD1. The CDR3 extends over 15 amino acids. Trimming cost V 1 base and J 3 bases; bases outside gene matches: 2. Germline CDR1 and CDR2: SGHTA and FQGNSA. The CDR3 spells CASSLGQGANQPQHF. For the CDR3, the DNA is TGTGCCAGCAGCTTAGGGCAGGGGGCCAATCAGCCCCAGCATTTT.

The V and J genes are TRBV29-1 and TRBJ2-2; the match to TRBD1 covers 7 bases. The CDR3 is made up of 13 amino acids. J lost 2 bases, V lost 7 bases, and 4 bases had no gene match. Germline loops: CDR1 SQVTM, CDR2 ANQGSEA. DNA for the CDR3: TGCAGCGGACAGGGATCAAACACCGGGGAGCTGTTTTTT. Translating gives CSGQGSNTGELFF.

The genes are TRBV30 and TRBJ2-7; no reliable D call. Trimming cost V 4 bases and J 0 bases, with 7 bases left between them. CDR1 and CDR2 (germline): GTSNPN, SVGIG (reference sequence). This CDR3 has 12 residues. CDR3 sequence: CAWNTASYEQYF. The CDR3 nucleotides are TGTGCCTGGAACACAGCCTCCTACGAGCAGTACTTC.

The J gene is TRBJ1-2, the V gene TRBV7-9; D remains ambiguous. The CDR3 runs 16 residues. CDR1 and CDR2 (germline): SEHNR, FQNEAQ (reference sequence). Trimming took 5 bases from V and 2 from J, leaving 18 bases between them. CDR3 nucleotides: TGTGCCAGCAGCGTAGGGATTTTAGACAAAAACTATGGCTACACCTTC. Its protein is CASSVGILDKNYGYTF.

The gene calls are TRBV6-5 and TRBJ1-4; perhaps TRBD1 as D (5 bases). The CDR3 runs to 14 residues. Trimming left V 6 bases short and J 0 bases short, with 8 bases between. Germline V gene sequence: CDR1 MNHEY, CDR2 SVGAGI. CDR3 nucleotides: TGTGCCAGCAGCTCGACAGCAACTAATGAAAAACTGTTTTTT. This encodes CASSSTATNEKLFF.

The chain employs TRBV20-1 and TRBJ1-4, with a tentative D call TRBD1 (5 bases). This CDR3 has 16 amino acids. V shed 3 bases and J shed 0 bases, with 14 bases lying between them. Germline-derived CDR1 and CDR2 are DFQATT and SNEGSKA (reference sequence). The CDR3 reads CSASGGGLATNEKLFF. DNA for the CDR3: TGCAGTGCTAGTGGCGGGGGTTTAGCAACTAATGAAAAACTGTTTTTT.

The genes are TRBV9 and TRBJ2-1; a possible D gene is TRBD2 (6 bases). The CDR3 is 15 amino acids. The germline CDR1 and CDR2 sequences are SGDLS and YYNGEE. Trimming removed 5 bases at V and 3 bases at J, with 15 bases between. As DNA, the CDR3 is TGTGCCAGCAGTCACCGGGGGATCGTCTACAATGAGCAGTTCTTC. Amino acid sequence: CASSHRGIVYNEQFF.

This chain connects TRBV14 to TRBJ1-2; TRBD1 is a possible D gene (6 bases). Germline CDR1 and CDR2: SGHDN and FVKESK. This CDR3 has 17 residues. Trimming stripped 0 bases from V and 4 bases from J, with 18 bases between. CDR3: CASSQDQNRARAYGYTF. The CDR3 DNA reads TGTGCCAGCAGCCAAGATCAGAACAGGGCTAGGGCCTATGGCTACACCTTC. Variable domain in full (rest from reference TRBV14 and TRBJ1-2): EAGVTQFPSHSVIEKGQTVTLRCDPISGHDNLYWYRRVMGKEIKFLLHFVKESKQDESGMPNNRFLAERTGGTYSTLKVQPAELEDSGVYFCASSQDQNRARAYGYTFGSGTRLTVV.

The V and J genes are TRBV5-4 and TRBJ2-5; 7 nucleotides line up with TRBD2. CDR1 is SGHNT, CDR2 YYREEE, per germline (reference sequence). The CDR3 spans 15 residues. V lost 6 bases and J lost 2; bases outside the gene matches: 10. The CDR3 sequence is CASNGVGGGQETQYF. The CDR3 nucleotides read TGTGCCAGCAATGGCGTGGGGGGAGGGCAAGAGACCCAGTACTTC.

The genes are TRBV24-1 and TRBJ1-5; 9 bases align to TRBD1. V shed 7 bases and J 6 bases; nucleotides not matched to a gene: 6. CDR3 length: 14 residues. The V gene's germline CDR1 is KGHDR and CDR2 SFDVKD. As DNA, the CDR3 is TGTGCCACCAGCCGGACAGGGGCGGGTCAGCCCCAGCATTTT. It encodes CATSRTGAGQPQHF.

The CDR3 region has the DNA TGTGCCTGGAGTTACAGCGGGGGGCCCTACAATGAGCAGTTCTTC. This gives the protein CAWSYSGGPYNEQFF. The chain joins TRBV30 to TRBJ2-1; 9 nucleotides match TRBD2. This CDR3 is 15 amino acids long. Looked up from germline, CDR1 is GTSNPN and CDR2 is SVGIG (reference sequence). V shed 2 bases and J 2 bases; nucleotides not matched to a gene: 4.

V gene TRBV30 combines with J gene TRBJ1-3; 8 bases map to TRBD1. Germline V gene data show CDR1 as GTSNPN and CDR2 as SVGIG (reference sequence). The CDR3 is 14 amino acids. V was clipped by 5 bases and J by 4 bases; unmatched bases: 7. In nucleotides, the CDR3 is TGTGCCTGGGTTAAACGGACAGGGGGAAACACCATATATTTT. Amino acids: CAWVKRTGGNTIYF.

The chain combines TRBV30 with TRBJ1-1; tentatively, D is TRBD1 (5 bases). The CDR3 is 11 amino acids. V dropped 5 bases and J dropped 7 bases, with 11 bases sitting between them. CDR1 and CDR2 (germline): GTSNPN, SVGIG (reference sequence). The CDR3 here is CAWGSTVEAFF. DNA of the CDR3: TGTGCCTGGGGGTCGACAGTTGAAGCTTTCTTT.

This chain joins TRBV6-5 and TRBJ1-2; 7 bases agree with TRBD1. The V gene end was trimmed by 7 bases and the J gene end by 9 bases; junction bases not matched to a gene: 17. The CDR3 runs to 15 residues. CDR1 and CDR2 from the germline V gene are MNHEY and SVGAGI. CDR3 bases: TGTGCCAGCACCGAGCTACCGGGACAGCGTATGCGCTACACCTTC. Translating it yields CASTELPGQRMRYTF.

The chain couples TRBV18 to TRBJ2-5, with 7 bases aligning to TRBD1. The length of the CDR3 is 14 residues. Germline-derived CDR1 and CDR2 are KGHSH and LQKENI. The junction had 6 bases not matched to a gene; V was cut back by 8 bases and J by 0 bases. The CDR3 here is CASATGDNQETQYF. The CDR3, as DNA: TGTGCCAGCGCTACAGGGGATAACCAAGAGACCCAGTACTTC.

This clone was seen once. The CDR3 DNA reads as TGTGCCAGCAAGGGGATGAATATGGGCTACACCTTC. Amino acid sequence: CASKGMNMGYTF. The genes are TRBV25-1 and TRBJ1-2; tentative D call: TRBD1 (5 bases). The CDR3 runs 12 residues. The germline V gene has CDR1 MGHDK and CDR2 SYGVNS. V lost 7 bases, J lost 8 bases, and 14 bases lay in between.

The chain uses TRBV18 and TRBJ1-1, with unresolved D. V lost 0 bases to trimming and J lost 2 bases, with 10 bases between them. The CDR3 has 15 amino acids. The germline V gene has CDR1 KGHSH and CDR2 LQKENI. Here the CDR3 DNA reads TGTGCCAGCTCACCACCGAGAACAGTTAACACTGAAGCTTTCTTT. Translated, it gives CASSPPRTVNTEAFF.

The rearrangement links TRBV6-5 to TRBJ1-2, with D hard to call. CDR3 length equals 14 residues. The germline gives CDR1 MNHEY, CDR2 SVGAGI. V was clipped by 5 bases and J by 6 bases, with 16 bases between them. The CDR3 sequence: CASSTPGRSNGYTF. CDR3 DNA: TGTGCCAGCAGTACACCAGGTCGCTCCAATGGCTACACCTTC.

V and J are TRBV19 and TRBJ1-6, with 7 bases matching TRBD1. The J segment lost 0 bases and the V segment lost 6 bases, leaving 5 bases of the junction unmatched. Germline values: CDR1 LNHDA, CDR2 SQIVND (reference sequence). The CDR3 is made up of 16 amino acids. The CDR3 DNA reads TGTGCCAGTAGGAGGGGACAGAGCTCCTATAATTCACCCCTCCACTTT. This encodes CASRRGQSSYNSPLHF.

This sequence joins TRBV29-1 and TRBJ1-6; no reliable D call. The V gene's germline CDR1 is SQVTM and CDR2 ANQGSEA. This CDR3 contains 13 residues. Trimming removed 4 bases at V and 3 bases at J, with 7 bases between. In DNA, the CDR3 is TGCAGCGTTGCGAACAACTATAATTCACCCCTCCACTTT. This gives the protein CSVANNYNSPLHF.

The V and J genes are TRBV27 and TRBJ2-3; 13 nucleotides line up with TRBD2. This CDR3 is built from 19 residues. CDR1 is MNHEY, CDR2 SMNVEV, per germline (reference sequence). Trimming removed 8 bases from V and 9 bases from J; junction bases left unmatched: 23. The CDR3 sequence: CASGAGTSGIVYFRETQYF. The CDR3 DNA sequence: TGTGCCAGCGGCGCCGGGACTAGCGGGATTGTGTACTTCAGGGAGACGCAGTATTTT.